Described below is a single T cell receptor (beta chain) sequence and its context. The antigen is not known. This entry comes from a study of cytomegalovirus exposure and HLA in healthy donors. Study-wide background: Roughly 92 million unique TCRs, all from HLA-typed donors, were included in an early release of the data. Whole-study results and caveats: One later analysis reportedly identified an Asian-associated ancestry cluster that showed fewer N-insertions than the approximately 710-donor mean. With later analysis, a missense DCLRE1C variant became linked to TCR beta V- and J-gene trimming.

Trimming took 7 bases from V and 7 from J; bases not matched to a gene: 8. Germline V CDR1 and CDR2: MDHEN, SYDVKM. The length of the CDR3 is 14 residues. The PCR was carried out with 60 Vbeta primers and 13 Jbeta primers. Libraries were prepared by immunoSEQ multiplex PCR; TCRdb keeps only in-frame clonotypes and omits some of them. This sample has about 140,000 clones, with roughly 80% found just once. The clonotype originates from a female donor in good health and CMV-seronegative. V usage is TRBV28 and J usage is TRBJ2-2; TRBD1 matches 8 bases. The sample comprised PBMCs. DNA for the CDR3: TGTGCCAGCAAGGTACAGGGGGTTGTCGGGGAGCTGTTTTTT. Translating gives CASKVQGVVGELFF.